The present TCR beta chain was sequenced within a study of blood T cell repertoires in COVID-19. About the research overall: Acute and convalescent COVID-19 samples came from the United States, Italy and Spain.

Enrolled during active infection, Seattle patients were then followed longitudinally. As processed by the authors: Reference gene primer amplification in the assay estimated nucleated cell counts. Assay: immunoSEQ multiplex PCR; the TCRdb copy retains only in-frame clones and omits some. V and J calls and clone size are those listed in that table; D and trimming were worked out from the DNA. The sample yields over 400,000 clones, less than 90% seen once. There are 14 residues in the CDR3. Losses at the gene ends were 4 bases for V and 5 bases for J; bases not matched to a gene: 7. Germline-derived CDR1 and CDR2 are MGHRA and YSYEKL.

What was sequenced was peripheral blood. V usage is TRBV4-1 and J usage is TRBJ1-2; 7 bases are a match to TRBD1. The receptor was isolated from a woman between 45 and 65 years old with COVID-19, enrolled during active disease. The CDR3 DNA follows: TGCGCCAGCAGCCCGACAGGGACGGAATATGGCTACACCTTC. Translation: CASSPTGTEYGYTF.